These 7 T cell receptor beta chains originate from one sample sequenced in a study of Ad26.COV2.S vaccination and SARS-CoV-2 variants. The table came from immunoSEQ multiplex PCR; TCRdb's copy has only in-frame clones and leaves some out. The repertoire holds around 450,000 clones, with 89% as singletons. Documented treatment: about 20 received Ad26.COV2.S at low or high dose, single or two shots; about 5 received placebo; per-sample allocation not given. All samples were drawn on day 63, counting from the first vaccine or placebo injection. Sequenced here: peripheral blood, sampled in a trial of Ad26.COV2.S vaccine versus placebo. The receptors stem from a person aged 18-65 years who received the Ad26.COV2.S COVID-19 vaccine or a placebo.

This rearrangement joins TRBV29-1 to TRBJ2-1; no firm D call. V gave up 2 bases and J gave up 8 bases, with 13 bases separating them. The CDR3 length is 13 residues. Germline-derived CDR1 and CDR2 are SQVTM and ANQGSEA. CDR3 nucleotide sequence: TGCAGCGTTGAACCCCGGCATCTGGATGAGCAGTTCTTC. This translates into CSVEPRHLDEQFF.

This clone has just one count. The chain combines TRBV5-4 with TRBJ1-1; D ambiguous. The CDR3 spans 13 residues. Germline V gene lookup returns CDR1 SGHNT and CDR2 YYREEE (reference sequence). Trimming stripped 4 bases from V and 0 bases from J, with 7 bases between. The CDR3 DNA follows: TGTGCCAGCAGCACCTCAATGAACACTGAAGCTTTCTTT. Translating it yields CASSTSMNTEAFF.

The J gene is TRBJ2-5, the V gene TRBV7-8; D is unclear. The CDR3 runs 14 residues. Germline V CDR1 and CDR2: SGHVS, FQNEAQ. V was trimmed by 1 base and J by 5 bases, leaving 11 bases between them. The CDR3, as DNA: TGTGCCAGCAGCTTAGAAGGGAAGTGGGAGACCCAGTACTTC. Its translation is CASSLEGKWETQYF.

To note about this clone: The sample holds other DNA sequences that translate to the same CDR3. The genes are TRBV9 and TRBJ1-5, with 8 bases matching TRBD1. Per germline, CDR1 SGDLS and CDR2 YYNGEE. The J segment lost 6 bases and the V segment lost 3 bases, leaving 8 bases of the junction unmatched. This CDR3 has 15 residues. CDR3 sequence (DNA): TGTGCCAGCAGCGCTACAGGGGGAGGGGGTCAGCCCCAGCATTTT. This sequence encodes CASSATGGGGQPQHF.

This chain uses TRBV19 with TRBJ1-1; D unresolved. Trimming shortened V by 3 bases and J by 7 bases, and 9 bases separated the two germline ends. The CDR3 sequence is 12 residues long. In germline, CDR1 is LNHDA, CDR2 SQIVND (reference sequence). Here the CDR3 DNA reads TGTGCCAGTAGTATTCCATCAGTTGAAGCTTTCTTT. This gives the protein CASSIPSVEAFF.

In this sample, this clone turned up once. The chain uses TRBV7-3 and TRBJ2-2, with 9 bases matching TRBD2. The CDR3 totals 17 residues. CDR1 SGHTA and CDR2 FQGTGA come from the germline V gene. Germline trimming cut 5 bases from V and 5 bases from J; bases unmatched to any gene: 12. CDR3 sequence reads: CASSPVAGVRGTGELFF. CDR3 DNA sequence: TGTGCCAGCAGCCCCGTAGCGGGAGTAAGAGGGACCGGGGAGCTGTTTTTT.

The rearrangement joins TRBV25-1 to TRBJ2-5; the match to TRBD2 covers 8 bases. The CDR3 is 14 amino acids. Germline-derived CDR1 and CDR2 are MGHDK and SYGVNS. The J segment lost 2 bases and the V segment lost 4 bases, leaving 3 bases of the junction unmatched. CDR3 in amino acids: CASSGSSGQETQYF. CDR3 in DNA: TGTGCCAGCAGTGGGTCTAGCGGGCAAGAGACCCAGTACTTC. The whole variable domain, filled in from reference TRBV25-1 and TRBJ2-5, reads EADIYQTPRYLVIGTGKKITLECSQTMGHDKMYWYQQDPGMELHLIHYSYGVNSTEKGDLSSESTVSRIRTEHFPLTLESARPSHTSQYLCASSGSSGQETQYFGPGTRLLVL.